Listed here is a single T cell receptor (beta chain). TCRdb's table, derived via immunoSEQ multiplex PCR, lists solely in-frame clones and lacks some. In the table there are about 110,000 clones, approximately 88% of which are singletons. The sample comes from a study of blood T cell repertoires in COVID-19. This CDR3 spans 17 amino acids. Germline V gene sequence: CDR1 MGHDK, CDR2 SYGVNS. After removal of 2 bases from V and 5 bases from J, the junction contained 8 bases not matched to a gene. The sample consisted of peripheral blood. This TCR came from a human donor in a cohort sampled during active COVID-19. This rearrangement joins TRBV25-1 to TRBJ2-1; TRBD1 agrees at 11 bases. For the CDR3, the DNA is TGTGCCAGCAGTGAAGGCGCTGGGACAGGGGGACACAATGAGCAGTTCTTC. Its protein is CASSEGAGTGGHNEQFF.